This T cell receptor beta chain was captured in a study of T cell responses to AZD1222 COVID-19 vaccine. A note on this clone: Its antigen is currently unknown.

Only in-frame clones appear in the TCRdb table, and some are missing; sequencing was by immunoSEQ multiplex PCR. The table lists more than 85,000 clones, about 86% of them singletons. General study findings and limits: A rise in Spike-specific TCR breadth and depth followed two AZD1222 doses.

V was shortened by 3 bases and J by 1 base, with 13 bases between the two germline ends. The V gene's germline CDR1 is MDHEN and CDR2 SYDVKM. The CDR3 runs to 15 residues. Specimen: peripheral blood, collected on day 0 of AZD1222 vaccination. J is TRBJ2-7 and V is TRBV28; tentative D call: TRBD2 (5 bases). This clonotype was obtained from an adult in good health. DNA for the CDR3: TGTGCCAGCAGTTTTCGCGGGCTTTGGTCCTACGAGCAGTACTTC. Its translation: CASSFRGLWSYEQYF.